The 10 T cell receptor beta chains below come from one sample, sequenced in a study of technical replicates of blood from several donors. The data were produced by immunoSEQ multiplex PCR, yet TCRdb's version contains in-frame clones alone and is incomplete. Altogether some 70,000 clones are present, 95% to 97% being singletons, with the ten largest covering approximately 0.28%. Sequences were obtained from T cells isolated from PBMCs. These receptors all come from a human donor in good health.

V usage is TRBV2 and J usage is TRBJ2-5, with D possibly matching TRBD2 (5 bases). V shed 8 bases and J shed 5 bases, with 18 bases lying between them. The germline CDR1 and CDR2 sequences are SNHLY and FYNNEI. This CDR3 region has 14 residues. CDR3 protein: CASSVTGFLETQYF. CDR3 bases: TGTGCCAGCTCCGTCACGGGGTTTCTGGAGACCCAGTACTTC.

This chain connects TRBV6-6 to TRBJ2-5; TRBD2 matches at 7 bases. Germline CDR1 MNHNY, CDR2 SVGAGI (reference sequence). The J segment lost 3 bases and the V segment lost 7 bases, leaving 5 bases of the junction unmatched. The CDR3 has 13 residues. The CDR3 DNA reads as TGTGCCAGCAATACCGGGAGGAAAGAGACCCAGTACTTC. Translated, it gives CASNTGRKETQYF.

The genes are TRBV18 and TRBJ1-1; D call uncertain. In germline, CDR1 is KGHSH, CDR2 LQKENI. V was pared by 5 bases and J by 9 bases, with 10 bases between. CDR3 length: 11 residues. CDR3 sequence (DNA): TGTGCCAGCTCATCTGTCTTTAAAGCTTTCTTT. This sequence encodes CASSSVFKAFF.

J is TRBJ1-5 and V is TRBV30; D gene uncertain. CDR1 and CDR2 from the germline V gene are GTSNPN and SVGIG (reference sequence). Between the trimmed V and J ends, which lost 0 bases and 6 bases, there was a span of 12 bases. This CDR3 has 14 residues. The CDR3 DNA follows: TGTGCCTGGAGTGTACAAGCGCTGAGTCAGCCCCAGCATTTT. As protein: CAWSVQALSQPQHF.

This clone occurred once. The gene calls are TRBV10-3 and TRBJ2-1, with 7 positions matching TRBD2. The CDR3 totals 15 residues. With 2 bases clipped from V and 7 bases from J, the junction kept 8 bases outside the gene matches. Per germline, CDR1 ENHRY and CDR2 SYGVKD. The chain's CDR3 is CAISEQPRGLNEQFF. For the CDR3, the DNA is TGTGCCATCAGTGAGCAGCCGCGGGGGTTAAATGAGCAGTTCTTC.

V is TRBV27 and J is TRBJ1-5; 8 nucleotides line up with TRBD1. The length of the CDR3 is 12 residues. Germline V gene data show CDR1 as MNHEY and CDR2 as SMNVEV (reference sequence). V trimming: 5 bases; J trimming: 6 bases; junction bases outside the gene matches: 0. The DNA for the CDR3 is TGTGCCAGCAGTACAGGGGGTCAGCCCCAGCATTTT. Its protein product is CASSTGGQPQHF.

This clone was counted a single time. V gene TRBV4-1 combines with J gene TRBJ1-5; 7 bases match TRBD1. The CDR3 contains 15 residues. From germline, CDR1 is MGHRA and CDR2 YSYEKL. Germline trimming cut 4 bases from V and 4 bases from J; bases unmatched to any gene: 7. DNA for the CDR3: TGCGCCAGCAGCCCATCGATGGACAGGAATCAGCCCCAGCATTTT. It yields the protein CASSPSMDRNQPQHF.

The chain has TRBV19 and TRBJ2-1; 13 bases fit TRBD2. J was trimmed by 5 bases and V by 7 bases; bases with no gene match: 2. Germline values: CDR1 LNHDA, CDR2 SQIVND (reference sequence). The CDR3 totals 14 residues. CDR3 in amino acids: CASIGTSGNNEQFF. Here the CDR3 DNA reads TGTGCCAGTATCGGGACTAGCGGGAACAATGAGCAGTTCTTC.

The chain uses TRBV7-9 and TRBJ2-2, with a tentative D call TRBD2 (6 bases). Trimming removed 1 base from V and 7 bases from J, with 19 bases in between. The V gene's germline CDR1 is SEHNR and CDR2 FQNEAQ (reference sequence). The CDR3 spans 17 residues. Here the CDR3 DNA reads TGTGCCAGCAGCTTAGGTAGCTCGGCTAGCGCTAACGGGGAGCTGTTTTTT. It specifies CASSLGSSASANGELFF.

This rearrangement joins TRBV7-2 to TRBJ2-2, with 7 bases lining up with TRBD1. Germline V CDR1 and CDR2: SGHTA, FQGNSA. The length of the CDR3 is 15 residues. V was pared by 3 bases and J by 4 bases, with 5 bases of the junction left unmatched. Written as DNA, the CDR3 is TGTGCCAGCAGCTTCGCACAGGGGAGCACCGGGGAGCTGTTTTTT. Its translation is CASSFAQGSTGELFF.